Following are 29 T cell receptor beta chains from one sample sequenced in a study of T cell responses to AZD1222 COVID-19 vaccine. Sequencing was performed with immunoSEQ multiplex PCR; in TCRdb, only in-frame clones are kept and a portion is missing. The sample has under 150,000 clones, 85% to 95% seen once. The material sequenced was peripheral blood, taken 28 days after the second AZD1222 dose. These receptors all stem from an adult who received the AZD1222 COVID-19 vaccine.

V usage is TRBV14 and J usage is TRBJ1-2; D is undetermined. Trimming took 6 bases from V and 12 from J, leaving 23 bases between them. Germline assignment: CDR1 SGHDN and CDR2 FVKESK. The CDR3 loop spans 14 amino acids. CDR3 amino acids: CASSPLGRPAWDTF. The CDR3 DNA sequence: TGTGCCAGCAGTCCCCTAGGGCGTCCCGCGTGGGACACCTTC.

This clone was recorded a few times. The V gene is TRBV7-9, the J gene TRBJ1-1; 7 bases are a match to TRBD1. The CDR3 totals 15 residues. CDR1 and CDR2 (germline): SEHNR, FQNEAQ (reference sequence). Trimming took 5 bases from V and 0 from J; bases not matched to a gene: 6. The CDR3 nucleotides read TGTGCCAGCAGCCCCTTCCAGGGGGTGAACACTGAAGCTTTCTTT. It translates to CASSPFQGVNTEAFF.

The V call is TRBV15, the J call TRBJ2-5, with D perhaps assigned TRBD1 or TRBD2 (5 bases each). CDR3 length: 17 amino acids. Germline-derived CDR1 and CDR2 are LNHNV and YYDKDF (reference sequence). Trimming took off 5 bases at V and 10 bases at J, with 29 bases between the two ends. Written as DNA, the CDR3 is TGTGCCACCAGCCCATCCACCGGGACGCCTGCGGATCGCGACCAGTACTTC. Translation: CATSPSTGTPADRDQYF.

J is TRBJ1-4 and V is TRBV7-9, with a weak D call TRBD1 (5 bases). This CDR3 contains 16 residues. Trimming removed 5 bases at V and 5 bases at J, with 18 bases between. CDR1 is SEHNR, CDR2 FQNEAQ, per germline (reference sequence). CDR3: CASSLTPGTGNEKLFF. Here the CDR3 DNA reads TGTGCCAGCAGCCTTACCCCTGGGACGGGAAATGAAAAACTGTTTTTT.

The chain links TRBV20-1 to TRBJ1-2, with 7 bases matching TRBD1. V lost 3 bases, J lost 5 bases, and 6 bases stayed unmatched. Germline lookup yields CDR1 DFQATT and CDR2 SNEGSKA (reference sequence). The CDR3 is 13 amino acids. The chain's CDR3 is CSASPGGRYGYTF. The CDR3 coding sequence is TGCAGTGCTAGTCCAGGGGGGAGATATGGCTACACCTTC.

The chain couples TRBV27 to TRBJ2-1; 10 bases are shared with TRBD2. The germline gives CDR1 MNHEY, CDR2 SMNVEV (reference sequence). The CDR3 totals 15 residues. The trim removed 7 bases at V and 4 bases at J, leaving 7 bases unmatched. The CDR3 loop reads CASKGLAEIYNEQFF. CDR3 in DNA: TGTGCCAGCAAAGGACTAGCGGAGATATACAATGAGCAGTTCTTC.

CDR3 nucleotides: TGTGCCAGCAGTGAGGGACAGCCAAATCAGCCCCAGCATTTT. Protein product: CASSEGQPNQPQHF. The genes are TRBV6-1 and TRBJ1-5; 7 bases line up with TRBD1. Germline CDR1 is MNHNS and CDR2 is SASEGT. V lost 3 bases to trimming and J lost 4 bases; unmatched junction nucleotides: 3. There are 14 residues in the CDR3.

This clone was seen only a few times. This sequence joins TRBV7-3 and TRBJ2-2; D remains unclear. CDR1 and CDR2 (germline): SGHTA, FQGTGA. The CDR3 extends over 14 amino acids. The V end lost 5 bases, the J end lost 5 bases, and 12 bases lay between the germline ends. DNA for the CDR3: TGTGCCAGCAGCCTCCAGGCCCTAACCGGGGAGCTGTTTTTT. It yields the protein CASSLQALTGELFF.

V usage is TRBV28 and J usage is TRBJ2-1; 10 positions match TRBD1. This CDR3 comprises 16 residues. Germline CDR1 reads MDHEN; CDR2 reads SYDVKM. Trimming removed 2 bases from V and 4 bases from J; junction bases left unmatched: 5. The CDR3 DNA reads as TGTGCCAGCAGTTTAGGACAGGGGGTGATATACAATGAGCAGTTCTTC. Protein product: CASSLGQGVIYNEQFF.

As DNA, the CDR3 is TGTGCCAGCAGCCTCCAATGGGGGAACACTGAAGCTTTCTTT. As protein: CASSLQWGNTEAFF. The chain recombines TRBV13 with TRBJ1-1, with D unresolved. V dropped 5 bases and J dropped 1 base, with 11 bases sitting between them. This CDR3 region has 14 residues. Germline lookup yields CDR1 PRHDT and CDR2 FYEKMQ (reference sequence).

The chain is built from TRBV4-1 and TRBJ1-5; a weak D match, TRBD1 (5 bases). V lost 2 bases and J lost 11, with 16 bases in between. Germline CDR1 and CDR2: MGHRA and YSYEKL. The CDR3 has 14 residues. CDR3 amino acids: CASSQTGRLRAQHF. The CDR3 DNA is TGCGCCAGCAGCCAAACGGGACGTCTCCGGGCCCAGCATTTT.

The V call is TRBV28, the J call TRBJ1-5, with a weak D call TRBD1 (5 bases). The CDR3 is 14 amino acids. Per germline, CDR1 MDHEN and CDR2 SYDVKM. Trimming left V 7 bases short and J 3 bases short, with 13 bases between. The CDR3 DNA is TGTGCCAGCATGAGAGGGGCCCTCAATCAGCCCCAGCATTTT. Encoded protein: CASMRGALNQPQHF.

V usage is TRBV7-9 and J usage is TRBJ1-2; D not certain. This CDR3 has 14 amino acids. V gave up 3 bases and J gave up 5 bases, with 13 bases separating them. CDR1 is SEHNR and CDR2 is FQNEAQ in the germline V gene (reference sequence). The CDR3 nucleotides read TGTGCCAGCAGCTTGTCGGGCATCGATTATGGCTACACCTTC. It yields the protein CASSLSGIDYGYTF.

The chain carries TRBV6-5 and TRBJ2-3, with D perhaps TRBD1 (6 bases). Trimming shortened V by 6 bases and J by 0 bases, and 7 bases separated the two germline ends. Per the germline V gene, CDR1 is MNHEY and CDR2 is SVGAGI. The CDR3 sequence is 13 residues long. The CDR3: CASRDSSTDTQYF. The CDR3 DNA follows: TGTGCCAGCAGGGACAGCAGCACAGATACGCAGTATTTT.

The chain employs TRBV6-5 and TRBJ1-2, with D perhaps TRBD1 (5 bases). CDR3 size: 16 residues. V lost 4 bases, J lost 1 base, and 16 bases lay in between. Looked up from germline, CDR1 is MNHEY and CDR2 is SVGAGI. The CDR3 here is CASSSGGDLYNYGYTF. Written as DNA, the CDR3 is TGTGCCAGCAGTTCCGGTGGGGACCTATATAACTATGGCTACACCTTC.

This chain uses TRBV25-1 with TRBJ1-2, with D possibly matching TRBD1 (6 bases). Germline V lookup: CDR1 MGHDK, CDR2 SYGVNS. The CDR3 totals 15 residues. With 3 bases removed from V and 7 bases from J, the gap between germline ends came to 18 bases. CDR3 sequence reads: CASSDTGIPSTGYTF. CDR3 in DNA: TGTGCCAGCAGTGATACAGGGATCCCGTCTACTGGCTACACCTTC.

The chain couples TRBV6-6 to TRBJ1-1; 8 bases agree with TRBD1. Trimming took 5 bases from V and 4 from J; bases not matched to a gene: 3. The germline V gene has CDR1 MNHNY and CDR2 SVGAGI (reference sequence). The CDR3 contains 13 residues. This chain's CDR3 is CASSRDRITEAFF. CDR3 nucleotide sequence: TGTGCCAGCAGTCGGGACAGGATCACTGAAGCTTTCTTT.

The chain joins TRBV2 to TRBJ1-1; D uncertain. This CDR3 spans 14 amino acids. Germline assignment: CDR1 SNHLY and CDR2 FYNNEI. The V end was cut by 5 bases, the J end by 1 base, with 11 bases between. This CDR3 is CASSFGRRNTEAFF. The CDR3 nucleotides are TGTGCCAGCAGTTTTGGCCGCAGGAACACTGAAGCTTTCTTT.

The rearrangement joins TRBV24-1 to TRBJ2-5; 7 bases match TRBD1. The CDR3 has 14 residues. Trimming took 6 bases from V and 2 from J; bases not matched to a gene: 5. Per the germline V gene, CDR1 is KGHDR and CDR2 is SFDVKD. The CDR3: CATSLGQRQETQYF. In DNA form, the CDR3 reads TGTGCCACCAGTTTGGGACAGAGACAAGAGACCCAGTACTTC.

The chain is built from TRBV13 and TRBJ2-7, with D perhaps being TRBD1 or TRBD2 (5 bases each). The CDR3 extends over 12 amino acids. V was clipped by 5 bases and J by 6 bases, with 11 bases between them. CDR1 is PRHDT, CDR2 FYEKMQ, per germline (reference sequence). Here the CDR3 reads CASSHGDAEQYV. The DNA for the CDR3 is TGTGCCAGCAGCCACGGGGACGCCGAGCAGTACGTC.

The chain combines TRBV14 with TRBJ2-5; no reliable D call. V lost 4 bases to trimming and J lost 3 bases, with 15 bases between them. Per the germline V gene, CDR1 is SGHDN and CDR2 is FVKESK. The CDR3 has 15 amino acids. The CDR3 coding sequence is TGTGCCAGCAGCCCAATGGATGAGACCGAAGAGACCCAGTACTTC. Amino acid sequence: CASSPMDETEETQYF.

This clone was detected only once. It may be a read error: a sequence one base away is much more abundant. Other DNA sequences in this specimen translate into the identical CDR3. The gene calls are TRBV6-5 and TRBJ1-5; no firm D call. Germline-derived CDR1 and CDR2 are MNHEY and SVGAGI. The CDR3 is 13 amino acids. The V gene lost 2 bases and the J gene lost 0 bases, with 2 bases spanning the gap. The CDR3 reads CASSYDSNQPQHF. The CDR3 DNA is TGTGCCAGCAGTTACGATAGCAATCAGCCCCAGCATTTT.

The chain uses TRBV7-3 and TRBJ1-2, with D tentatively TRBD1 (6 bases). V lost 5 bases, J lost 4 bases, and 17 bases lay in between. The CDR3 sequence is 15 residues long. Germline CDR1 is SGHTA and CDR2 is FQGTGA. CDR3 sequence reads: CASSPSEGQFYGYTF. The CDR3 DNA sequence: TGTGCCAGCAGCCCAAGTGAAGGACAGTTCTATGGCTACACCTTC.

This chain uses TRBV25-1 with TRBJ1-1; D unclear. The length of the CDR3 is 16 residues. Trimming removed 3 bases at V and 0 bases at J, with 14 bases between. The germline V gene has CDR1 MGHDK and CDR2 SYGVNS. The chain's CDR3 is CASSDIGRHMNTEAFF. The CDR3 nucleotides read TGTGCCAGCAGTGATATAGGCAGACACATGAACACTGAAGCTTTCTTT.

J is TRBJ2-7 and V is TRBV5-1; 8 nucleotides match TRBD2. CDR3 length: 14 amino acids. V gave up 3 bases and J gave up 6 bases; unmatched junction bases: 8. CDR1 is SGHRS and CDR2 is YFSETQ in the germline V gene. Here the CDR3 reads CASSSGTSRGEQYV. The DNA of the CDR3 is TGCGCCAGCAGCTCGGGGACTAGTCGTGGCGAGCAGTACGTC.

The rearrangement uses TRBV5-1 and TRBJ1-6; D possibly corresponds to TRBD1 (6 bases). With 1 base removed from V and 8 bases from J, the gap between germline ends came to 13 bases. The CDR3 covers 15 residues. Germline V gives CDR1 SGHRS, CDR2 YFSETQ. The CDR3 coding sequence is TGCGCCAGCAGCTTGATCGGACAGAGACATTCACCCCTCCACTTT. Translated, it gives CASSLIGQRHSPLHF. The complete variable domain, with remaining parts taken from reference TRBV5-1 and TRBJ1-6, reads KAGVTQTPRYLIKTRGQQVTLSCSPISGHRSVSWYQQTPGQGLQFLFEYFSETQRNKGNFPGRFSGRQFSNSRSEMNVSTLELGDSALYLCASSLIGQRHSPLHFGNGTRLTVT.

The chain is built from TRBV2 and TRBJ2-2; no firm D call. V lost 0 bases to trimming and J lost 4 bases, with 9 bases between them. Germline assignment: CDR1 SNHLY and CDR2 FYNNEI. The CDR3 loop spans 15 amino acids. The CDR3 DNA reads as TGTGCCAGCAGTGAAGCCGGCCCGGGCACCGGGGAGCTGTTTTTT. Amino acids: CASSEAGPGTGELFF.

The CDR3 reads CSVGRLTGNTEAFF. CDR3 sequence (DNA): TGCAGCGTGGGGCGGCTGACTGGGAACACTGAAGCTTTCTTT. The chain recombines TRBV29-1 with TRBJ1-1; maybe TRBD1 (5 bases). CDR1 and CDR2 from the germline V gene are SQVTM and ANQGSEA. The V end lost 6 bases, the J end lost 1 base, and 15 bases lay between the germline ends. The CDR3 sequence is 14 residues long. The full variable domain, its missing parts supplied by reference TRBV29-1 and TRBJ1-1, is SAVISQKPSRDICQRGTSLTIQCQVDSQVTMMFWYRQQPGQSLTLIATANQGSEATYESGFVIDKFPISRPNLTFSTLTVSNMSPEDSSIYLCSVGRLTGNTEAFFGQGTRLTVV.

V is TRBV7-2 and J is TRBJ2-1; D possibly corresponds to TRBD2 (5 bases). CDR3 length: 14 residues. Germline V gene lookup returns CDR1 SGHTA and CDR2 FQGNSA. Trimming took 6 bases from V and 0 from J, leaving 9 bases between them. The CDR3 DNA reads as TGTGCCAGCAGTCCCGACTACTCCTACAATGAGCAGTTCTTC. Its translation is CASSPDYSYNEQFF.